Reported below is one TCR beta chain. This CDR3 contains 15 residues. V lost 1 base and J 7 bases, leaving 15 bases between the germline ends. CDR1 is SGHKS and CDR2 is YYEKEE in the germline V gene (reference sequence). The sample originates from a study of blood T cell repertoires in COVID-19. Study-wide background: The origin of the acute and convalescent COVID-19 samples was the United States, Italy and Spain. T cells, B-cell-depleted T cells, or PBMCs provided the cDNA or gDNA that served as material.

Per the original data handling: Estimation of nucleated cell counts was performed using reference gene primer amplification. Sequenced by immunoSEQ multiplex PCR; TCRdb stores in-frame clones only, minus some. V, J and clone size are taken as reported in that table, and D and trimming were inferred from the DNA itself. The sample has some 260,000 clones, approximately 79% seen once. Participants spanned ages roughly 18 to 90 years and resided in about two dozen US areas. The sequencing sample was made of PBMCs or T cells enriched from blood (not recorded which). The source of this sequence is a man aged 30 to 45 with acute COVID-19. The J gene is TRBJ2-1, the V gene TRBV5-5; the D is unclear. This CDR3 reads CASSLNSLTINEQFF. CDR3 DNA: TGTGCCAGCAGCTTGAACAGCCTGACCATTAATGAGCAGTTCTTC.